This TCR beta chain originates from a study of T-cell memory formation after mild COVID-19. About the research overall: TCR clusters were mostly confined to one donor each.

TCRdb analysed the 5' RACE reads with MiXCR anew, one entry per CDR3 protein. The sample lists hundreds of thousands of distinct CDR3 sequences, 28% occurring once. V shed 4 bases and J shed 0 bases, with 16 bases lying between them. The CDR3 extends over 15 amino acids. Germline CDR1 DFQATT, CDR2 SNEGSKA (reference sequence). Sequenced material: PBMCs or a T cell subset sorted from them (not recorded which). This receptor was obtained from an adult woman who had mild COVID-19 (a few samples of this study predate the infection). Cell type and time point are not known. The chain couples TRBV20-1 to TRBJ2-7; D possibly matches TRBD1 or TRBD2 (5 bases each). The CDR3 sequence is CSAKDPGRDSYEQYF. The CDR3 nucleotides read TGCAGTGCTAAAGACCCAGGGAGAGACTCCTACGAGCAGTACTTC.